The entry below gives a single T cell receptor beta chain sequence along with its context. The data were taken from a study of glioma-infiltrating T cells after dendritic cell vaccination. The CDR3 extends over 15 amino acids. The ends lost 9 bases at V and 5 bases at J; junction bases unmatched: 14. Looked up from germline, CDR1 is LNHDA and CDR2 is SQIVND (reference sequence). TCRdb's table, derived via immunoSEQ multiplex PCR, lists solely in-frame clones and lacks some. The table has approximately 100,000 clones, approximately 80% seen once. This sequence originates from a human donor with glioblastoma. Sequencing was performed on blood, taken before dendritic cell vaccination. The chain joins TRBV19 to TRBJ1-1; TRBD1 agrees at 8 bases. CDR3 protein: CASYALQGERTEAFF. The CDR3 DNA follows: TGTGCCAGCTACGCTTTACAGGGGGAGCGAACTGAAGCTTTCTTT.